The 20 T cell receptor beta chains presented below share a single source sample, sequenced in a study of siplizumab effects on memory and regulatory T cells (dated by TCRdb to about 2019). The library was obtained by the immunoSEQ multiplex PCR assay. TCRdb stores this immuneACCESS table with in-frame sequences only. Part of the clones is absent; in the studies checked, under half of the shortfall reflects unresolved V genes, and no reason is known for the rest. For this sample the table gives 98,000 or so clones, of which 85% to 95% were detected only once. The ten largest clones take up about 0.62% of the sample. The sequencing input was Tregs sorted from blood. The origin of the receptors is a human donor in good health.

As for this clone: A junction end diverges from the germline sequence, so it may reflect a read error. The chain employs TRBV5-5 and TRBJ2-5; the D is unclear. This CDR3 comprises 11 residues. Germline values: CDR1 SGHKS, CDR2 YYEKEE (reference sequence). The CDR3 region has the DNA TGTGCCAGCAGCTTGGCAGAGTCCCAGTACTTC. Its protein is CASSLAESQYF.

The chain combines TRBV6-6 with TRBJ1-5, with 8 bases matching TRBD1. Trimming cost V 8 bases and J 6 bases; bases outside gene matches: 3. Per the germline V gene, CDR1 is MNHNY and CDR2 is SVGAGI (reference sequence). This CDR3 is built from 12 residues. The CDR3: CASFTGGQPQHF. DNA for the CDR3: TGTGCCAGCTTTACAGGGGGTCAGCCCCAGCATTTT.

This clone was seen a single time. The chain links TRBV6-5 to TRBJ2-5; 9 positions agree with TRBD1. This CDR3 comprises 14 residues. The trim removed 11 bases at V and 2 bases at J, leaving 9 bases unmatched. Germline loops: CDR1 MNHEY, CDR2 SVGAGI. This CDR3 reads CAAGQGFGQETQYF. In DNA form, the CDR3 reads TGTGCCGCAGGACAGGGGTTTGGTCAAGAGACCCAGTACTTC.

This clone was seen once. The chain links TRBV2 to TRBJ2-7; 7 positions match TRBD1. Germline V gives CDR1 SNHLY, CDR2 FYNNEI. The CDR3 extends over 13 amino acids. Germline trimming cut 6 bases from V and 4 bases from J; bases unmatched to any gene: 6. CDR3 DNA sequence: TGTGCCAGCAGCGAGACAGGGTCGTACGAGCAGTACTTC. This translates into CASSETGSYEQYF.

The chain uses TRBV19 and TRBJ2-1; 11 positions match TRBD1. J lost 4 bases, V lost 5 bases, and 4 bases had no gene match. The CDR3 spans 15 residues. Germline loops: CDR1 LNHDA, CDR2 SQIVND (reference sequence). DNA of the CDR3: TGTGCCAGTAGTCTGGACAGGGGGCGGTACAATGAGCAGTTCTTC. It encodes CASSLDRGRYNEQFF. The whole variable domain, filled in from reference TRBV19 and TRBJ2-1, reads DGGITQSPKYLFRKEGQNVTLSCEQNLNHDAMYWYRQDPGQGLRLIYYSQIVNDFQKGDIAEGYSVSREKKESFPLTVTSAQKNPTAFYLCASSLDRGRYNEQFFGPGTRLTVL.

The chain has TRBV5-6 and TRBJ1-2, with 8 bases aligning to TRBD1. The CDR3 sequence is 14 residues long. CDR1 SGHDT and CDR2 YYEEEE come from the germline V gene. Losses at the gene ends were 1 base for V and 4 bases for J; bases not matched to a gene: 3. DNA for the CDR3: TGTGCCAGCAGCTTGCCAGGGGGCATCTATGGCTACACCTTC. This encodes CASSLPGGIYGYTF.

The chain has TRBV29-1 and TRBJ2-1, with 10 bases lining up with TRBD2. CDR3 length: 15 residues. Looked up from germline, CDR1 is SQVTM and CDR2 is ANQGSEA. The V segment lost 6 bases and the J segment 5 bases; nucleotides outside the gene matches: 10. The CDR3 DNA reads TGCAGCGTAGTCCCGGGACTAGCGCCAAACAATGAGCAGTTCTTC. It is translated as CSVVPGLAPNNEQFF.

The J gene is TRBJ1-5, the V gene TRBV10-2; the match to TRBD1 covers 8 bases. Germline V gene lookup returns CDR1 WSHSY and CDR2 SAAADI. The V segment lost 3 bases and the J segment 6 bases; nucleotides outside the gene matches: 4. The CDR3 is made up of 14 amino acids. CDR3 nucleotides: TGCGCCAGCAGTGATCTTCAGGGGGCTCAGCCCCAGCATTTT. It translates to CASSDLQGAQPQHF.

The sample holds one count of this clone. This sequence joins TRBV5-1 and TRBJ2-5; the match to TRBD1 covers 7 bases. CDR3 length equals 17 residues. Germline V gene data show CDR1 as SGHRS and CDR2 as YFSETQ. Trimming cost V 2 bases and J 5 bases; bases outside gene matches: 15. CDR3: CASSFTPETGSRETQYF. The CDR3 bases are TGCGCCAGCAGCTTCACACCAGAGACAGGGAGCCGGGAGACCCAGTACTTC.

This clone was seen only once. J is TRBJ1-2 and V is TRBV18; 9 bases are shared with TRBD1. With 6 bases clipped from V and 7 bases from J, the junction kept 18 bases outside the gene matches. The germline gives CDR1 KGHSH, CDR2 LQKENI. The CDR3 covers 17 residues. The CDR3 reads CASSEQGAIQTRGGYTF. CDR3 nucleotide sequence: TGTGCCAGCTCGGAACAGGGGGCCATTCAGACCCGAGGTGGCTACACCTTC.

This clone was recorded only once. CDR3 loop: CASSFHGRNADTQYF. The CDR3 region has the DNA TGTGCCAGCAGCTTCCACGGGAGGAACGCAGATACGCAGTATTTT. The chain has TRBV11-3 and TRBJ2-3; 7 nucleotides line up with TRBD2. The CDR3 runs to 15 residues. V dropped 3 bases and J dropped 4; count of bases not matched to a gene: 7. CDR1 and CDR2 from the germline V gene are SGHNT and YENEEA. Drawing the rest from reference TRBV11-3 and TRBJ2-3, the complete variable domain is EAGVVQSPRYKIIEKKQPVAFWCNPISGHNTLYWYLQNLGQGPELLIRYENEEAVDDSQLPKDRFSAERLKGVDSTLKIQPAELGDSAVYLCASSFHGRNADTQYFGPGTRLTVL.

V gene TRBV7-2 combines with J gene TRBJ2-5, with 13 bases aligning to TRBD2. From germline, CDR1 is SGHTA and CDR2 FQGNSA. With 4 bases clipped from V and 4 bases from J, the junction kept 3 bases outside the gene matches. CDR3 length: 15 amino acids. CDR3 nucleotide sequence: TGTGCCAGCAGCTGGACTAGCGGGAGCGGAGAGACCCAGTACTTC. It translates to CASSWTSGSGETQYF.

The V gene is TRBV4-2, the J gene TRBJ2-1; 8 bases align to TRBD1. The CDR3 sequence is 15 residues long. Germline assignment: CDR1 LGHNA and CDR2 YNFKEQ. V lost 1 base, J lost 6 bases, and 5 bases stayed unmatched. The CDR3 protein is CASSQAGGRPNEQFF. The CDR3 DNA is TGTGCCAGCAGCCAAGCAGGGGGCAGACCCAATGAGCAGTTCTTC.

The CDR3 here is CASTFLGEQFF. The DNA for the CDR3 is TGTGCCAGTACCTTCCTCGGTGAGCAGTTCTTC. V and J are TRBV19 and TRBJ2-1; D gene ambiguous. The CDR3 length is 11 residues. Between the trimmed V and J ends, which lost 7 bases and 9 bases, there was a span of 10 bases. Germline lookup yields CDR1 LNHDA and CDR2 SQIVND (reference sequence).

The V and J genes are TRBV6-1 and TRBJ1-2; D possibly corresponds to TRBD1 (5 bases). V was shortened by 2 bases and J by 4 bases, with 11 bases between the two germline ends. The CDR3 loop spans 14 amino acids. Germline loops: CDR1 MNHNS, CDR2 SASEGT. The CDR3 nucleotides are TGTGCCAGCAGTGAAATCCGACAGACCTATGGCTACACCTTC. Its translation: CASSEIRQTYGYTF.

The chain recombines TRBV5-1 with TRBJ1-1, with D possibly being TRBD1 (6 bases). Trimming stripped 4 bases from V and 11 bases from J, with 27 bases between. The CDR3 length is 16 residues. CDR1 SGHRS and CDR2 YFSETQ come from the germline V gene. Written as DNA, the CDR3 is TGCGCCAGCAGCCCCCGGACAGATCGGACCTCTTTGAAGGCTTTCTTT. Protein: CASSPRTDRTSLKAFF.

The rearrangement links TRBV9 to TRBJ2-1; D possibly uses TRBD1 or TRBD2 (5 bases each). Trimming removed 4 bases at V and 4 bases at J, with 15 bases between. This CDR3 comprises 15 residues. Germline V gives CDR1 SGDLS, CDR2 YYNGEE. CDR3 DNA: TGTGCCAGCAGCCCTGCCGGGACCGATTACAATGAGCAGTTCTTC. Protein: CASSPAGTDYNEQFF. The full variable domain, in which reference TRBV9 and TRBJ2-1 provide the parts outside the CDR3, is DSGVTQTPKHLITATGQRVTLRCSPRSGDLSVYWYQQSLDQGLQFLIQYYNGEERAKGNILERFSAQQFPDLHSELNLSSLELGDSALYFCASSPAGTDYNEQFFGPGTRLTVL.

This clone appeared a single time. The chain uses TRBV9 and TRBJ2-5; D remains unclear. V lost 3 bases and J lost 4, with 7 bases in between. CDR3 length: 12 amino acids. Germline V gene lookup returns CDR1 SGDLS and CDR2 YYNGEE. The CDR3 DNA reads TGTGCCAGCAGCGACCCGGGAGAGACCCAGTACTTC. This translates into CASSDPGETQYF. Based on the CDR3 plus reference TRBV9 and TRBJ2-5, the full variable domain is DSGVTQTPKHLITATGQRVTLRCSPRSGDLSVYWYQQSLDQGLQFLIQYYNGEERAKGNILERFSAQQFPDLHSELNLSSLELGDSALYFCASSDPGETQYFGPGTRLLVL.

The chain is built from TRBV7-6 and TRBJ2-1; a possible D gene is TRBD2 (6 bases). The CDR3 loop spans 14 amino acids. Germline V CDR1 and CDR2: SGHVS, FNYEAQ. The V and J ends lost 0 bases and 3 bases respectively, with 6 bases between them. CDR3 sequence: CASSLAGGYNEQFF. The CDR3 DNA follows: TGTGCCAGCAGCTTAGCGGGGGGCTACAATGAGCAGTTCTTC.

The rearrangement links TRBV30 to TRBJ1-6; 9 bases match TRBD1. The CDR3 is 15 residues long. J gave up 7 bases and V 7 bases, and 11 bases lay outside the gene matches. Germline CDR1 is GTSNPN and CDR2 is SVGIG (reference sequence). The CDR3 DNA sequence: TGTGCCTACACCTCTTCCGGGACAGGGAATTCACCCCTCCACTTT. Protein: CAYTSSGTGNSPLHF.